This T cell receptor (beta chain) stems from a study of CD8 T cells in ankylosing spondylitis (dated by TCRdb to 2016 to 2017). The study in broad terms: T cell receptor beta repertoires were profiled in healthy donors and ankylosing spondylitis patients so that disease-linked TCR variants could be found. In total, the full study cohort was made up of some 100 healthy donors and approximately 24 ankylosing spondylitis patients. Peripheral blood samples were taken, and synovial fluid was additionally collected from ankylosing spondylitis patients. The research as a whole found: In peripheral blood, the disease-linked clones were found at relatively low frequencies and had a CD8+ phenotype. Significant enrichment of the disease-linked clones was reported in matched synovial fluid samples from ankylosing spondylitis patients. Some motif variants were previously reported in synovial fluid and blood of reactive arthritis patients, suggesting common disease-initiation mechanisms. Blood from ankylosing spondylitis patients appeared to be characterized by a TCR beta motif composed of several highly homologous amino acid variants.

The reads were generated on an Illumina HiSeq 2500. Quantitative 5'-RACE with molecular barcodes was used to prepare TCR beta libraries. The authors' analysis ran thus. A new computational method based on a probabilistic model of VDJ rearrangement was used to identify disease-linked TCR variants. TCRdb handled the public reads itself, with Q25 trimming in fastp and clone calling in MiXCR, and kept productive beta chains. CDR3 protein sequences are deduplicated, and each keeps its most common genes and DNA. The V and J calls shown here were made by TCRdb, not taken from the authors' results. For this sample there are 130,000 or so distinct CDR3 sequences; 7% appear just once. Less than 15% of the sample rests with the top ten. This clonotype was detected many times. What this receptor recognizes is not known. Qualities for individual bases were not recorded, and no much larger clone is one base off.

Reading from cysteine to phenylalanine, the CDR3 counts 14 amino acids. Only the CDR3 part of the read is kept: 42 bases, read in frame from the first base. The trim is 6 bases for V and 0 bases for J, with a gap of 11 bases between the germline ends. Sequencing used blood, either unsorted or a sorted T cell fraction (not recorded which). The rearrangement joined TRBV12-3 or TRBV12-4 to TRBJ1-1, with TRBD1 as a weak D call on 5 bases. This clonotype was sampled from a male donor with ankylosing spondylitis or in good health (not recorded which). The CDR3 reads CASSPLTVNTEAFF. The nucleotide sequence reads TGTGCCAGCAGCCCCTTGACAGTGAACACTGAAGCTTTCTTT.